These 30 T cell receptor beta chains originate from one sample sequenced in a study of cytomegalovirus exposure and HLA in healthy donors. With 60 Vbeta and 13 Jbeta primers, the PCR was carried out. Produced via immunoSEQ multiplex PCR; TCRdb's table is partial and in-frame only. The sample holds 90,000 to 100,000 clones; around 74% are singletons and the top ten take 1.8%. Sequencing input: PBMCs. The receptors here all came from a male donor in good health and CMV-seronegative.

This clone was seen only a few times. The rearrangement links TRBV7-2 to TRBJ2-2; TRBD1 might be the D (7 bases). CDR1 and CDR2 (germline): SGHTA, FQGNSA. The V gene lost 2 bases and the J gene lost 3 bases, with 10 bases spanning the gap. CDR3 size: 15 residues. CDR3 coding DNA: TGTGCCAGCAGCTTAAGCAGGGGGGACACCGGGGAGCTGTTTTTT. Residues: CASSLSRGDTGELFF.

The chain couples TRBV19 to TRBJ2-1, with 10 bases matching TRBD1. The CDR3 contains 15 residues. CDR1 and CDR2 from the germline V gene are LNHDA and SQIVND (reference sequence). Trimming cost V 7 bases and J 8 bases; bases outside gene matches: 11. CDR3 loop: CASKGDRGTWDEQFF. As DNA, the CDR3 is TGTGCCAGTAAGGGGGACAGGGGTACTTGGGATGAGCAGTTCTTC.

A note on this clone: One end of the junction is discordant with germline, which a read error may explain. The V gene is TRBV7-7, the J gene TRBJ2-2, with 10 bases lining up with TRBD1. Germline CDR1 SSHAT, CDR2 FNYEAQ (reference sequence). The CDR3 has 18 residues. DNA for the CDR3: TGTGCTAGCAGCTTAGTACTCCTTACCGGGACAGGGGACGGGGAGCTGTTTTTT. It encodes CASSLVLLTGTGDGELFF.

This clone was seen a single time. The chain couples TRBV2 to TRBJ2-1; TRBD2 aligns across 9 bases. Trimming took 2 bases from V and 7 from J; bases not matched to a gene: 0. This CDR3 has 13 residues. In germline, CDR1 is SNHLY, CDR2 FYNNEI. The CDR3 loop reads CASSELAGNEQFF. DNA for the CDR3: TGTGCCAGCAGTGAACTAGCGGGAAATGAGCAGTTCTTC.

CDR3 sequence: CASTRTGSYNEQFF. As DNA, the CDR3 is TGTGCCAGCACTAGGACAGGCTCCTACAATGAGCAGTTCTTC. The chain couples TRBV6-6 to TRBJ2-1; 7 bases fit TRBD1. Trimming at V came to 7 bases and at J to 0 bases, leaving 3 bases not matched to a gene. This CDR3 is built from 14 residues. Germline CDR1 MNHNY, CDR2 SVGAGI (reference sequence).

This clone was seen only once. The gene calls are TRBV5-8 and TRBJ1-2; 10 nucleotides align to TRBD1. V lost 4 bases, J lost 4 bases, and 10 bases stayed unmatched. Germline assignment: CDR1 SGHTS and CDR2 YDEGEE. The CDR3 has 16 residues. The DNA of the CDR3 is TGTGCCAGCAGCGCATACCGGAGACAGGGGGCCTATGGCTACACCTTC. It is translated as CASSAYRRQGAYGYTF.

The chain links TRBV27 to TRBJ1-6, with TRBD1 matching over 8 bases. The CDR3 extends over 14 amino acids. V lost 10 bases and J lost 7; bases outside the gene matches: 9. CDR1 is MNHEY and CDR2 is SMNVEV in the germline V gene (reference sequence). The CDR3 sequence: CATRGQENNSPLHF. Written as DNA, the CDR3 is TGTGCCACCCGGGGACAGGAGAACAATTCACCCCTCCACTTT.

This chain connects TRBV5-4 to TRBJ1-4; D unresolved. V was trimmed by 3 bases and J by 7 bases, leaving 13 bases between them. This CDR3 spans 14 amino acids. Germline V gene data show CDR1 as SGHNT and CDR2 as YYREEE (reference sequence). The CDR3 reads CASSSGPGGEKLFF. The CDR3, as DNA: TGTGCCAGCAGCTCCGGGCCGGGAGGTGAAAAACTGTTTTTT.

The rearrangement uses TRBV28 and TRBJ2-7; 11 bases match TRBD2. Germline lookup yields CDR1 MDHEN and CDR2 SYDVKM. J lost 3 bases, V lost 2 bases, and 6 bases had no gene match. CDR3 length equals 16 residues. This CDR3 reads CASSLGSLAGVYEQYF. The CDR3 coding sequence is TGTGCCAGCAGTTTAGGATCACTAGCGGGAGTCTACGAGCAGTACTTC.

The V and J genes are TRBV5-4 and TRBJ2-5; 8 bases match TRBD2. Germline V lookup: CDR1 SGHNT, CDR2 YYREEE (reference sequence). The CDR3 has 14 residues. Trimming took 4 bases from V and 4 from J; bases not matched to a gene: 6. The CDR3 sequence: CASSRGLGGETQYF. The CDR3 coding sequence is TGTGCCAGCAGCCGGGGACTAGGTGGAGAGACCCAGTACTTC. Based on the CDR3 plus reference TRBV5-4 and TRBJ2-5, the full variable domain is ETGVTQSPTHLIKTRGQQVTLRCSSQSGHNTVSWYQQALGQGPQFIFQYYREEENGRGNFPPRFSGLQFPNYSSELNVNALELDDSALYLCASSRGLGGETQYFGPGTRLLVL.

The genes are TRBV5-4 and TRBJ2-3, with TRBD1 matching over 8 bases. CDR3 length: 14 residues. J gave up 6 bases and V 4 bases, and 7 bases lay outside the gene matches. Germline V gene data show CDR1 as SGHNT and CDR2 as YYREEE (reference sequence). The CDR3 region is CASSRQGLRDTQYF. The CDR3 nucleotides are TGTGCCAGCAGCCGACAGGGGTTGAGGGATACGCAGTATTTT.

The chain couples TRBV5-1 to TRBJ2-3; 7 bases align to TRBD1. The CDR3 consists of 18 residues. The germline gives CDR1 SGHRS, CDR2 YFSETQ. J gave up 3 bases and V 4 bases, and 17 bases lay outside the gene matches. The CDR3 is CASSEGTAHRKTTDTQYF. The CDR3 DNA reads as TGCGCCAGCAGCGAGGGGACAGCTCACCGTAAAACTACAGATACGCAGTATTTT.

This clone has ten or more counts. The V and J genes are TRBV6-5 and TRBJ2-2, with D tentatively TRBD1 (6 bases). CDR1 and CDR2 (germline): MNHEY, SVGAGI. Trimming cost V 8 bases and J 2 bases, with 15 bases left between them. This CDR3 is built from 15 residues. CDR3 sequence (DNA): TGTGCCAGCGTGGCCGGGACACTAAACACCGGGGAGCTGTTTTTT. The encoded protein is CASVAGTLNTGELFF.

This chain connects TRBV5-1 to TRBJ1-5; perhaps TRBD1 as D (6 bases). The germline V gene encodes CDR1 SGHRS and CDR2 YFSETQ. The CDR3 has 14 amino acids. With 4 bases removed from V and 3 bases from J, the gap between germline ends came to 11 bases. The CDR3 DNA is TGCGCCAGCAGCCCCGGACAGCTCAATCAGCCCCAGCATTTT. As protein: CASSPGQLNQPQHF.

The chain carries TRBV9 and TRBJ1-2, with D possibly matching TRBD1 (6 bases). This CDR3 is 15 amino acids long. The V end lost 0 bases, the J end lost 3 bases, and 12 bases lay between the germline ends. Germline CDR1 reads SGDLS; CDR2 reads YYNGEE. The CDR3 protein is CASSVAGGADYGYTF. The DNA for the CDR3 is TGTGCCAGCAGCGTAGCGGGGGGGGCGGACTATGGCTACACCTTC.

CDR3 sequence reads: CASSDPLAGGRFF. Here the CDR3 DNA reads TGTGCCAGCAGCGACCCACTAGCGGGAGGGCGGTTCTTC. The gene calls are TRBV7-9 and TRBJ2-1, with TRBD2 identical over 13 bases. The germline V gene has CDR1 SEHNR and CDR2 FQNEAQ (reference sequence). J lost 15 bases, V lost 5 bases, and 7 bases had no gene match. This CDR3 has 13 amino acids.

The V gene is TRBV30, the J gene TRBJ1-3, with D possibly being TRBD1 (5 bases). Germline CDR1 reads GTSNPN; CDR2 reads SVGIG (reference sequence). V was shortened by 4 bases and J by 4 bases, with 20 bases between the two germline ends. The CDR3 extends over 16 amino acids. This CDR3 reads CAWTVGLRSRGNTIYF. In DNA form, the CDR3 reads TGTGCCTGGACAGTGGGGCTAAGGAGCCGGGGAAACACCATATATTTT.

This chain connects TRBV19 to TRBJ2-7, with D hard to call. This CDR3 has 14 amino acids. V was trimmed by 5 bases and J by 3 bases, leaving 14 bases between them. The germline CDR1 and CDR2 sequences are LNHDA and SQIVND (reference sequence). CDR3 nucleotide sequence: TGTGCCAGTAGTCGAGGAACGACCGTCTACGAGCAGTACTTC. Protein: CASSRGTTVYEQYF.

CDR3: CSVDRGQGYNEQFF. CDR3 sequence (DNA): TGCAGCGTTGACAGGGGACAGGGCTACAATGAGCAGTTCTTC. V usage is TRBV29-1 and J usage is TRBJ2-1; 9 bases are a match to TRBD1. CDR1 and CDR2 (germline): SQVTM, ANQGSEA. The V segment lost 3 bases and the J segment 3 bases; nucleotides outside the gene matches: 3. CDR3 length: 14 residues.

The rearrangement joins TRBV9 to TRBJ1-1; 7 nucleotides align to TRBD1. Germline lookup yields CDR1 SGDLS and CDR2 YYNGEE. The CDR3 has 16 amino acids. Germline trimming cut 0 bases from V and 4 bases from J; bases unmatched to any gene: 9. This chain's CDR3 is CASSVVQGERGTEAFF. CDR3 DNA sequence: TGTGCCAGCAGCGTAGTTCAGGGGGAGAGAGGCACTGAAGCTTTCTTT.

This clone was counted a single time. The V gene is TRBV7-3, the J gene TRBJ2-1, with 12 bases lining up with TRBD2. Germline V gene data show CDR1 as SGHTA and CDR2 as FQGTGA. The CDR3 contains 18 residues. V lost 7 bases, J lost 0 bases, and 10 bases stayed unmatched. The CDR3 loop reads CASTRLAGVHSSYNEQFF. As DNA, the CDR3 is TGTGCCAGCACGCGACTAGCGGGAGTGCACAGCTCCTACAATGAGCAGTTCTTC. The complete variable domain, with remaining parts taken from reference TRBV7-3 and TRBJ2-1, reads GAGVSQTPSNKVTEKGKYVELRCDPISGHTALYWYRQSLGQGPEFLIYFQGTGAADDSGLPNDRFFAVRPEGSVSTLKIQRTERGDSAVYLCASTRLAGVHSSYNEQFFGPGTRLTVL.

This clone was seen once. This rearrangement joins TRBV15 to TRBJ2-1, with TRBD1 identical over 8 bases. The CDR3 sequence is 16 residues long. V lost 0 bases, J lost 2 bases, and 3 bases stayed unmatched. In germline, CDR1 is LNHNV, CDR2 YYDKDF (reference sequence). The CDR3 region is CATSRDRRGPYNEQFF. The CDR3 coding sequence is TGTGCCACCAGCAGAGATCGCAGGGGGCCCTACAATGAGCAGTTCTTC.

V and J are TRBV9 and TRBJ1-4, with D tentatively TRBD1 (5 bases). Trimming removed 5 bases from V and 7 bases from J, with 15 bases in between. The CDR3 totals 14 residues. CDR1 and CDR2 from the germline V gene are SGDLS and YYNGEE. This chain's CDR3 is CASSGIGGGEKLFF. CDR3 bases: TGTGCCAGCAGTGGAATCGGGGGGGGTGAAAAACTGTTTTTT.

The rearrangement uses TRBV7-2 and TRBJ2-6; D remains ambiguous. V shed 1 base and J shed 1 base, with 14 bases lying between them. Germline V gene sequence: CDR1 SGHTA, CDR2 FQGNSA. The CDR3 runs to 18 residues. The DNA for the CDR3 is TGTGCCAGCAGCTTAGTGGTCACAGTTATATCTGGGGCCAACGTCCTGACTTTC. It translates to CASSLVVTVISGANVLTF.

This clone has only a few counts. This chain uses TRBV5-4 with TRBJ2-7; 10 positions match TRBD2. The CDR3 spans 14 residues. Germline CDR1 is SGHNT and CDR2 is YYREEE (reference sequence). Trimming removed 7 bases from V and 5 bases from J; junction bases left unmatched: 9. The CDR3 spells CASSPSGSLHEQYF. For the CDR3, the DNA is TGTGCCAGCTCACCTAGCGGGAGTCTCCACGAGCAGTACTTC.

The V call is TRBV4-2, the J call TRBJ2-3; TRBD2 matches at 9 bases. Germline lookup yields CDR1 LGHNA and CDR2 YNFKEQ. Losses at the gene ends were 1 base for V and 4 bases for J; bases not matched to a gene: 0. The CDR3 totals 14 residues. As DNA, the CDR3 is TGTGCCAGCAGCCAAGGGACTAGCGCAGATACGCAGTATTTT. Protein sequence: CASSQGTSADTQYF.

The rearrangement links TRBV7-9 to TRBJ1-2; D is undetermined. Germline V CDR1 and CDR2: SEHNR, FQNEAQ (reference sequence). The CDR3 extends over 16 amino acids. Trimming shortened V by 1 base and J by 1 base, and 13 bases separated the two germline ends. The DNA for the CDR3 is TGTGCCAGCAGCTTAGGTACGTCCGCAGTTAACTATGGCTACACCTTC. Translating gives CASSLGTSAVNYGYTF.

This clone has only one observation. DNA for the CDR3: TGTGCCACGGGGGGTTTGAGGGGCTACAATGAGCAGTTCTTC. Its translation is CATGGLRGYNEQFF. The V gene is TRBV28, the J gene TRBJ2-1; 7 nucleotides align to TRBD2. V lost 10 bases to trimming and J lost 3 bases; unmatched junction nucleotides: 9. The CDR3 length is 14 residues. The germline CDR1 and CDR2 sequences are MDHEN and SYDVKM.

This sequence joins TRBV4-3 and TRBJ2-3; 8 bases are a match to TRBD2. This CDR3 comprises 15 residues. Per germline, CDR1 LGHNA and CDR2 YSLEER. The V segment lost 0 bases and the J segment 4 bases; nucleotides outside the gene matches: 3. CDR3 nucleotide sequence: TGCGCCAGCAGCCAAGACGGGAGGGGTCCAGATACGCAGTATTTT. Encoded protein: CASSQDGRGPDTQYF.

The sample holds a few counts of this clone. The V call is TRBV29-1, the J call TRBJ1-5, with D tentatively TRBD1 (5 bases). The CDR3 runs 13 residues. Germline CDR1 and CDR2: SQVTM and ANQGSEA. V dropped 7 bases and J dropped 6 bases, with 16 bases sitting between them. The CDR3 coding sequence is TGCAGCGCCGGGGACTCGGAGGGTCAGCCCCAGCATTTT. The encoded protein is CSAGDSEGQPQHF. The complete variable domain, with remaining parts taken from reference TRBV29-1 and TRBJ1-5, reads SAVISQKPSRDICQRGTSLTIQCQVDSQVTMMFWYRQQPGQSLTLIATANQGSEATYESGFVIDKFPISRPNLTFSTLTVSNMSPEDSSIYLCSAGDSEGQPQHFGDGTRLSIL.